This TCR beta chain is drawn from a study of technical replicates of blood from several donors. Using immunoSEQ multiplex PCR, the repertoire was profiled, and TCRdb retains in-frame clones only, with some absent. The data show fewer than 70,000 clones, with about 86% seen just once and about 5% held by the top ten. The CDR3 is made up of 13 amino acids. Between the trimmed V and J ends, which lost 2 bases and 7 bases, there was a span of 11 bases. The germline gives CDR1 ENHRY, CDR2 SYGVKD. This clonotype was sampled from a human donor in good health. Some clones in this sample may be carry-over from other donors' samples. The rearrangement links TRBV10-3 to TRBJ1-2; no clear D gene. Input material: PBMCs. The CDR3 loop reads CAISEVEDGGYTF. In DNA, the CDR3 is TGTGCCATCAGTGAGGTTGAGGATGGTGGCTACACCTTC.